Each of the 28 T cell receptor beta chains below was sequenced from the same sample in a study of blood T cells in healthy people across ages. A sample-barcoded 5' primer and a J-beta primer mix were used in a second PCR of roughly 7 to 11 cycles. A single record per CDR3 protein comes from TCRdb applying MiXCR to the 5' RACE reads. Of 650,000 to 1,000,000 distinct CDR3 sequences in the sample, about 36% were seen once. Source material: blood. The receptors come from a man younger than 35 in good health.

This rearrangement joins TRBV6-1 to TRBJ2-6; 9 nucleotides agree with TRBD1. The CDR3 spans 17 residues. CDR1 and CDR2 from the germline V gene are MNHNS and SASEGT. V lost 6 bases to trimming and J lost 1 base; unmatched junction nucleotides: 7. CDR3 protein: CASRTGQGLSGANVLTF. The CDR3, as DNA: TGTGCCAGCAGAACGGGACAGGGCTTGTCTGGGGCCAACGTCCTGACTTTC.

V usage is TRBV7-2 and J usage is TRBJ1-2; 9 bases agree with TRBD1. Germline-derived CDR1 and CDR2 are SGHTA and FQGNSA. J gave up 6 bases and V 6 bases, and 5 bases lay outside the gene matches. The length of the CDR3 is 13 residues. Here the CDR3 reads CASRLRTGDGYTF. CDR3 sequence (DNA): TGTGCCAGCAGGCTAAGGACAGGGGATGGCTACACCTTC.

This clonotype came up a few times. The chain has TRBV6-6 and TRBJ2-1; D unclear. With the DNA end fitting TRBJ2-7 better, the J assignment may be wrong. The germline CDR1 and CDR2 sequences are MNHNY and SVGAGI (reference sequence). The CDR3 sequence is 15 residues long. The CDR3 DNA follows: TGTGCCAGCAGTCCGAGCTCGAGCTCCTACAATGAGCAGTACTTC. It is translated as CASSPSSSSYNEQYF.

Only a few counts were recorded for this clonotype. The V and J genes are TRBV4-1 and TRBJ1-5; 8 bases are a match to TRBD1. J was trimmed by 5 bases and V by 1 base; bases with no gene match: 4. Germline V gene lookup returns CDR1 MGHRA and CDR2 YSYEKL. This CDR3 spans 15 amino acids. The CDR3: CASSQAGGLDQPQHF. The CDR3 nucleotides are TGCGCCAGCAGCCAAGCAGGGGGCTTGGATCAGCCCCAGCATTTT.

The sample holds many counts of this clonotype. The chain uses TRBV20-1 and TRBJ1-1, with unresolved D. Germline CDR1 reads DFQATT; CDR2 reads SNEGSKA (reference sequence). The CDR3 length is 11 residues. V lost 6 bases to trimming and J lost 6 bases, with 11 bases between them. The chain's CDR3 is CSAPDGPEAFF. The DNA for the CDR3 is TGCAGTGCCCCTGATGGCCCTGAAGCTTTCTTT.

This clonotype is a singleton in its sample. The chain links TRBV7-2 to TRBJ2-7, with D perhaps matching TRBD1 (8 bases). TRBJ2-5 explains the end of the DNA better; the J call may be wrong. This CDR3 is 17 amino acids long. The germline V gene encodes CDR1 SGHTA and CDR2 FQGNSA. The CDR3 DNA reads as TGTGCCAGCAGCTTTGAAAAGGACAGGGACTACAAGGAGACCCAGTACTTC. Its protein is CASSFEKDRDYKETQYF.

The CDR3 DNA is TGTGCCAGCAGCCACCGACGGGGCTTCGGCACAGATACGCAGTATTTT. Encoded protein: CASSHRRGFGTDTQYF. This rearrangement joins TRBV7-2 to TRBJ2-3; D assignment may be TRBD1 or TRBD2 (5 bases each). Germline assignment: CDR1 SGHTA and CDR2 FQGNSA. The V end was cut by 5 bases, the J end by 1 base, with 16 bases between. The CDR3 contains 16 residues. The full variable domain, with the rest looked up from reference TRBV7-2 and TRBJ2-3, is GAGVSQSPSNKVTEKGKDVELRCDPISGHTALYWYRQSLGQGLEFLIYFQGNSAPDKSGLPSDRFSAERTGGSVSTLTIQRTQQEDSAVYLCASSHRRGFGTDTQYFGPGTRLTVL.

The chain couples TRBV9 to TRBJ2-1, with 8 bases lining up with TRBD1. V lost 0 bases and J lost 7; bases outside the gene matches: 6. The germline V gene has CDR1 SGDLS and CDR2 YYNGEE. The CDR3 runs to 15 residues. This chain's CDR3 is CASSVETGARNEQFF. In DNA, the CDR3 is TGTGCCAGCAGCGTAGAGACAGGGGCCAGGAATGAGCAGTTCTTC.

This clonotype was seen a handful of times. This chain joins TRBV14 and TRBJ2-1; TRBD1 might be the D (6 bases). This CDR3 has 16 amino acids. Trimming shortened V by 0 bases and J by 3 bases, and 12 bases separated the two germline ends. Germline CDR1 and CDR2: SGHDN and FVKESK. The CDR3 here is CASSQDLGAIYNEQFF. Written as DNA, the CDR3 is TGTGCCAGCAGCCAAGATTTGGGGGCCATCTACAATGAGCAGTTCTTC.

V is TRBV25-1 and J is TRBJ2-3; 7 positions match TRBD2. The CDR3 spans 15 residues. Germline lookup yields CDR1 MGHDK and CDR2 SYGVNS. The J segment lost 2 bases and the V segment lost 4 bases, leaving 6 bases of the junction unmatched. The CDR3 region is CASSASSGHTDTQYF. The CDR3 nucleotides are TGTGCCAGCAGTGCCTCTAGCGGACACACAGATACGCAGTATTTT.

CDR3 DNA: TGCAGTGCTCTCAGCGGGGGGCCGGAAAATGAGCAGTTCTTC. Protein: CSALSGGPENEQFF. This chain links TRBV20-1 with TRBJ2-1; 9 bases match TRBD2. There are 14 residues in the CDR3. Germline CDR1 and CDR2: DFQATT and SNEGSKA (reference sequence). After removal of 5 bases from V and 7 bases from J, the junction contained 9 bases not matched to a gene.

This clonotype was picked up many times. The rearrangement joins TRBV7-2 to TRBJ1-2; weak D call: TRBD1 (6 bases). The CDR3 has 14 amino acids. Trimming removed 4 bases at V and 6 bases at J, with 15 bases between. Germline V gene data show CDR1 as SGHTA and CDR2 as FQGNSA. CDR3 coding DNA: TGTGCCAGCAGCTCCCCGGACAGTCGGGATGGCTACACCTTC. Translated: CASSSPDSRDGYTF.

This chain connects TRBV7-2 to TRBJ1-2; TRBD1 is a possible D gene (6 bases). Trimming removed 1 base from V and 7 bases from J, with 16 bases in between. Germline CDR1 and CDR2: SGHTA and FQGNSA. The CDR3 is made up of 15 amino acids. CDR3 sequence reads: CASSLVPRGTAGYTF. CDR3 coding DNA: TGTGCCAGCAGCTTAGTACCCAGGGGAACCGCTGGCTACACCTTC.

The V and J genes are TRBV6-1 and TRBJ2-6; D is possibly TRBD1 (7 bases). The CDR3 runs 15 residues. Germline values: CDR1 MNHNS, CDR2 SASEGT. The V end lost 8 bases, the J end lost 1 base, and 12 bases lay between the germline ends. This chain's CDR3 is CASLRGESGANVLTF. CDR3 sequence (DNA): TGTGCCAGCCTCAGGGGGGAGTCTGGGGCCAACGTCCTGACTTTC.

The V and J genes are TRBV4-1 and TRBJ2-7, with 10 bases identical to TRBD1. With V trimmed by 1 base and J by 7 bases, 13 bases remained unmatched. Germline lookup yields CDR1 MGHRA and CDR2 YSYEKL. This CDR3 has 17 residues. CDR3 residues: CASSQGTGTGVYNEQYF. The CDR3 DNA reads TGCGCCAGCAGCCAAGGGACCGGGACAGGGGTATACAATGAGCAGTACTTC.

In its sample, this clonotype was seen a few times. The chain employs TRBV20-1 and TRBJ2-7, with a weak D call TRBD1 (7 bases). CDR1 DFQATT and CDR2 SNEGSKA come from the germline V gene (reference sequence). V gave up 6 bases and J gave up 7 bases, with 22 bases separating them. The CDR3 length is 14 residues. The chain's CDR3 is CSASTTGTSGEQYF. In nucleotides, the CDR3 is TGCAGTGCCTCCACGACAGGGACTTCGGGGGAGCAGTACTTC.

A word on this clonotype: Just one base apart from a much larger clone, this may be a read error. The J gene is TRBJ1-2, the V gene TRBV5-5; possible D gene TRBD1, 6 bases. CDR3 size: 14 residues. V lost 4 bases, J lost 3 bases, and 13 bases lay in between. Germline V lookup: CDR1 SGHKS, CDR2 YYEKEE (reference sequence). CDR3 amino acids: CASSPEGEYYGYTF. The CDR3 region has the DNA TGTGCCAGCAGCCCGGAGGGGGAGTACTATGGCTACACCTTC.

This clonotype was seen more than once but under ten times. V is TRBV7-2 and J is TRBJ2-7, with 9 bases matching TRBD1. This CDR3 is 15 amino acids long. Unmatched junction bases numbered 8, after V lost 6 bases and J lost 2 bases. The germline V gene has CDR1 SGHTA and CDR2 FQGNSA. The CDR3 sequence is CASSYGQGPAYEQYF. CDR3 coding DNA: TGTGCCAGCAGTTACGGACAGGGGCCAGCCTACGAGCAGTACTTC.

About this clonotype itself: At one boundary the junction diverges from the germline segment, which might be a read error. V is TRBV28 and J is TRBJ2-7; unclear D gene. The CDR3 is 17 amino acids. The germline CDR1 and CDR2 sequences are MDHEN and SYDVKM. In DNA form, the CDR3 reads TGTGCCAGCAGTTTATTAGAATTAGCAGGAAACTCCTACGAGCAGAACTTC. Amino acids: CASSLLELAGNSYEQNF.

Note on this clonotype: A read error is possible here, since a much larger clone lies one base away. This sequence joins TRBV5-1 and TRBJ1-5; TRBD1 is a possible D gene (6 bases). V shed 4 bases and J shed 7 bases, with 15 bases lying between them. Germline V gives CDR1 SGHRS, CDR2 YFSETQ. The CDR3 length is 14 residues. CDR3 DNA sequence: TGCGCCAGCAGCGTGGAGGTGGGGGGCCAGCCCCAGCATTTT. Its protein is CASSVEVGGQPQHF.

The chain is built from TRBV5-1 and TRBJ1-2; D remains ambiguous. Germline assignment: CDR1 SGHRS and CDR2 YFSETQ. V was trimmed by 3 bases and J by 0 bases, leaving 9 bases between them. CDR3 length equals 14 residues. The CDR3 nucleotides read TGCGCCAGCAGCTCAGGAGATACTAACTATGGCTACACCTTC. It translates to CASSSGDTNYGYTF.

V usage is TRBV29-1 and J usage is TRBJ2-2; D is uncertain. Between the trimmed V and J ends, which lost 8 bases and 2 bases, there was a span of 12 bases. The germline V gene has CDR1 SQVTM and CDR2 ANQGSEA. This CDR3 has 13 residues. The CDR3 region is CSTEKDNTGELFF. CDR3 nucleotides: TGCAGCACCGAAAAGGATAACACCGGGGAGCTGTTTTTT.

This clonotype has just a few counts. The V and J genes are TRBV7-9 and TRBJ2-1, with no clear D. The better agreement between TRBJ2-7 and the DNA end casts doubt on the J call. This CDR3 has 15 residues. Germline V gene data show CDR1 as SEHNR and CDR2 as FQNEAQ (reference sequence). The DNA for the CDR3 is TGTGCCAGCAGCCCCCCGGACGCAACCTACAATGAGCAGTACTTC. Translation gives CASSPPDATYNEQYF.

This clonotype showed up just a few times. The rearrangement links TRBV6-6 to TRBJ1-1; 8 positions match TRBD1. The CDR3 has 15 amino acids. V lost 2 bases to trimming and J lost 7 bases; unmatched junction nucleotides: 9. Germline loops: CDR1 MNHNY, CDR2 SVGAGI (reference sequence). CDR3 sequence reads: CASSYDDRGIIEAFF. Here the CDR3 DNA reads TGTGCCAGCAGTTACGACGACAGGGGAATAATTGAAGCTTTCTTT.

A few counts support this clonotype. The V call is TRBV5-1, the J call TRBJ1-1; D may be TRBD1 (5 bases). The V gene lost 4 bases and the J gene lost 4 bases, with 17 bases spanning the gap. CDR3 size: 15 residues. Germline CDR1 and CDR2: SGHRS and YFSETQ. The CDR3 bases are TGCGCCAGCAGCCGGGCTGGGGGTAGGGTCACTGAAGCTTTCTTT. It is translated as CASSRAGGRVTEAFF.

This chain joins TRBV7-8 and TRBJ2-5; D is unresolved. CDR3 length equals 15 residues. V was cut by 4 bases and J by 5 bases, with 17 bases left in between. The germline gives CDR1 SGHVS, CDR2 FQNEAQ. The CDR3 loop is CASSYDAKIRETQYF. CDR3 bases: TGTGCCAGCAGCTACGACGCGAAAATCAGGGAGACCCAGTACTTC.

The CDR3 nucleotides read TGCAGTGCTAGCCTAGTGGGAGGGGCATACAATGAGCAGTTCTTC. Translated: CSASLVGGAYNEQFF. This sequence joins TRBV20-1 and TRBJ2-1, with 7 bases matching TRBD2. The germline V gene has CDR1 DFQATT and CDR2 SNEGSKA (reference sequence). This CDR3 has 15 amino acids. Trimming took 3 bases from V and 4 from J; bases not matched to a gene: 9.

With respect to this clonotype: A much larger clone sits a single nucleotide away, making a read error possible. The genes are TRBV2 and TRBJ1-2; D not certain. There are 14 residues in the CDR3. Germline assignment: CDR1 SNHLY and CDR2 FYNNEI. Here the CDR3 reads CASRVSGRNYGHTF. CDR3 nucleotides: TGTGCCAGCAGGGTTTCGGGCAGGAACTATGGCCACACCTTC.